Listed below are T cell receptor beta chains from one sample, sequenced in a study of metastatic and nonmetastatic thyroid tumors. With MiXCR, TCRdb reprocessed the PCR reads. The sample yields tens of thousands of clones, approximately 19% seen once. The sequenced sample consisted of blood. The receptor set was obtained from a female donor with papillary thyroid cancer or a benign thyroid nodule (not recorded which). Some clones in this sample may be carry-over from other donors' samples. Each CDR3 is given with its conserved first and last residue. A D gene is named only where the DNA matches it firmly. Clone sizes are given selectively: once, few, many, or a class where the clone is expanded.

CSARVGMEKGNEQFF	TGCAGTGCTAGAGTCGGTATGGAAAAGGGAAATGAGCAGTTCTTC	TRBV20-1	15	many	-	TRBJ2-1
CASGLRTSGRVYEQYF	TGTGCTAGTGGTTTGCGGACTAGCGGGAGGGTCTACGAGCAGTACTTC	TRBV12-5	16	many	TRBD2	TRBJ2-7
CANSLPCNTQYF	TGTGCCAACAGTTTGCCGTGTAATACGCAGTATTTT	TRBV28	12	few	-	TRBJ2-3
CAIIHTAGGLNEQFF	TGTGCCATCATCCACACAGCGGGCGGCCTTAATGAGCAGTTCTTC	TRBV28	15	-	-	TRBJ2-1
CASRLAGEWGTQYF	TGTGCCAGCAGACTAGCGGGAGAATGGGGGACCCAGTACTTC	TRBV5-6	14	once	TRBD2	TRBJ2-5
CASSMHTEAFF	TGTGCCAGTAGTATGCACACTGAAGCTTTCTTT	TRBV19	11	many	-	TRBJ1-1
CSARAAVWLADTEQFF	TGCAGTGCTAGGGCGGCTGTATGGCTAGCGGATACTGAGCAGTTCTTC	TRBV20-1	16	many	TRBD2	TRBJ2-1
CSAGGGSSYEQYF	TGCAGCGCCGGTGGGGGGTCATCCTACGAGCAGTACTTC	TRBV29-1	13	many	-	TRBJ2-7
CASSLGLGTYNEQFF	TGTGCCAGCAGCTTAGGACTGGGAACCTACAATGAGCAGTTCTTC	TRBV7-2	15	many	-	TRBJ2-1
CASRPAVHLGGYTF	TGTGCCAGCAGACCGGCGGTACACCTAGGCGGCTACACCTTC	TRBV6-1	14	-	-	TRBJ1-2
CASSLGTSNEQYF	TGCGCCAGCAGCTTGGGGACTAGTAACGAGCAGTACTTC	TRBV5-1	13	many	TRBD2	TRBJ2-7
CASSYWTGARGGQPQHF	TGTGCCAGCAGCTACTGGACAGGGGCCCGCGGAGGTCAGCCCCAGCATTTT	TRBV11-1	17	-	TRBD1	TRBJ1-5
CASSFAGRSYGYTF	TGTGCCAGCAGCTTCGCGGGACGGAGCTATGGCTACACCTTC	TRBV11-3	14	-	-	TRBJ1-2
CASSYGMAGELFF	TGTGCCAGCAGCTATGGAATGGCCGGGGAGCTGTTTTTT	TRBV7-2	13	many	-	TRBJ2-2
CASSDFTWGGTGEETQYF	TGTGCCAGCAGTGATTTTACATGGGGGGGAACAGGGGAAGAGACCCAGTACTTC	TRBV6-1	18	many	-	TRBJ2-5
CASSPGDTDTQYF	TGTGCCAGCTCACCAGGAGACACAGATACGCAGTATTTT	TRBV18	13	many	-	TRBJ2-3
CASSQDGTDYNEQFF	TGCGCCAGCAGCCAAGATGGGACGGATTACAATGAGCAGTTCTTC	TRBV4-1	15	-	-	TRBJ2-1
CATSDLRETQYF	TGTGCCACCAGTGATCTTAGAGAGACACAGTACTTC	TRBV24-1	12	-	-	TRBJ2-5
CASSPIGSYEQYF	TGTGCCAGCAGTCCGATCGGTAGCTACGAGCAGTACTTC	TRBV28	13	-	-	TRBJ2-7
CASSLSQPGAGNTIYF	TGTGCCAGCAGTTTATCTCAACCGGGGGCTGGAAACACCATATATTTT	TRBV27	16	many	-	TRBJ1-3
CASSTDTQYF	TGTGCCAGCAGCACAGATACGCAGTATTTT	TRBV9	10	few	-	TRBJ2-3
CASSEGLAGYNEQFF	TGTGCCAGCAGTGAAGGACTAGCGGGTTACAATGAGCAGTTCTTC	TRBV6-1	15	-	TRBD2	TRBJ2-1
CASSLLGDYTF	TGTGCCAGCAGTTTATTGGGGGACTACACCTTC	TRBV28	11	many	-	TRBJ1-2
CATIRGCSYYEQYF	TGTGCCACCATCAGGGGCTGCTCCTACTACGAGCAGTACTTC	TRBV15	14	few	-	TRBJ2-7
CASSYEGGTEAFF	TGTGCCAGCAGTTACGAGGGGGGCACTGAAGCTTTCTTT	TRBV6-5	13	many	-	TRBJ1-1
CASSTLGEQETQYF	TGCGCCAGCAGCACCCTCGGGGAACAAGAGACCCAGTACTTC	TRBV5-1	14	-	-	TRBJ2-5
CASSFRGRGEAFF	TGTGCCAGCAGCTTCCGCGGGCGAGGAGAAGCTTTCTTT	TRBV28	13	few	-	TRBJ1-1
CASSPGGGHVYGYTF	TGTGCCAGCAGCCCAGGAGGGGGGCATGTCTATGGCTACACCTTC	TRBV11-2	15	many	-	TRBJ1-2
CASSLMQGGETQYF	TGTGCCAGCAGCTTAATGCAGGGAGGAGAGACCCAGTACTTC	TRBV7-2	14	many	-	TRBJ2-5
CASIVGETGELFF	TGTGCCAGTATCGTGGGAGAGACCGGGGAGCTGTTTTTT	TRBV19	13	many	-	TRBJ2-2
CASSQAQADEQFF	TGTGCCAGCAGCCAGGCCCAGGCGGATGAGCAGTTCTTC	TRBV7-8	13	many	-	TRBJ2-1
CATRQGRTTGELFF	TGTGCCACCAGGCAGGGGAGGACCACCGGGGAGCTGTTTTTT	TRBV2	14	many	-	TRBJ2-2
CASSLGHTGNYGYTF	TGTGCCAGCAGCTTAGGACATACAGGAAACTATGGCTACACCTTC	TRBV7-9	15	many	-	TRBJ1-2
CASSLLNTGELFF	TGTGCCAGCAGCCTTCTCAACACCGGGGAGCTGTTTTTT	TRBV7-6	13	many	-	TRBJ2-2
CASSKGESQETQYF	TGTGCCAGCAGTAAAGGGGAATCCCAAGAGACCCAGTACTTC	TRBV9	14	many	-	TRBJ2-5
CASSPRTEGNTQYF	TGTGCCAGCAGCCCCCGGACTGAGGGAAATACGCAGTATTTT	TRBV7-2	14	many	-	TRBJ2-3
CSAHRDSSYEQYF	TGCAGTGCTCATAGGGACAGCTCCTACGAGCAGTACTTC	TRBV20-1	13	many	TRBD1	TRBJ2-7
CSEVMIGAPNNEQFF	TGCAGCGAGGTAATGATAGGGGCCCCTAACAATGAGCAGTTCTTC	TRBV29-1	15	many	-	TRBJ2-1
CASSFSQTGFPYEQYF	TGTGCCAGCAGTTTTTCCCAGACAGGTTTTCCCTACGAGCAGTACTTC	TRBV6-1	16	few	-	TRBJ2-7
CASSISGPGRTDTQYF	TGTGCCAGTAGTATCTCCGGCCCGGGACGCACGGATACGCAGTATTTT	TRBV19	16	many	-	TRBJ2-3
CASSETGDSPSYEQYF	TGTGCCAGCAGTGAAACGGGGGACAGTCCCTCCTACGAGCAGTACTTC	TRBV2	16	many	-	TRBJ2-7
CASITPGVDQAFF	TGTGCCAGCATCACCCCCGGGGTCGACCAGGCTTTCTTT	TRBV7-9	13	many	-	TRBJ1-1
CASSVGGGAGQPQHF	TGTGCCAGCAGTGTGGGGGGGGGGGCCGGTCAGCCCCAGCATTTT	TRBV2	15	many	-	TRBJ1-5
CASSLGDRAYNSPLHF	TGTGCCAGCAGCTTAGGGGACAGGGCCTATAATTCACCCCTCCACTTT	TRBV11-2	16	many	TRBD1	TRBJ1-6
CSGTGRGYEKLFF	TGCAGTGGTACAGGGAGAGGATATGAAAAACTGTTTTTT	TRBV20-1	13	many	-	TRBJ1-4
CASSLGTGRYNEQFF	TGTGCCAGCAGCTTAGGTACGGGAAGGTACAATGAGCAGTTCTTC	TRBV7-8	15	many	-	TRBJ2-1
CASSATGIDSYEQYF	TGTGCCAGCAGCGCGACAGGGATCGACTCCTACGAGCAGTACTTC	TRBV28	15	few	TRBD1	TRBJ2-7